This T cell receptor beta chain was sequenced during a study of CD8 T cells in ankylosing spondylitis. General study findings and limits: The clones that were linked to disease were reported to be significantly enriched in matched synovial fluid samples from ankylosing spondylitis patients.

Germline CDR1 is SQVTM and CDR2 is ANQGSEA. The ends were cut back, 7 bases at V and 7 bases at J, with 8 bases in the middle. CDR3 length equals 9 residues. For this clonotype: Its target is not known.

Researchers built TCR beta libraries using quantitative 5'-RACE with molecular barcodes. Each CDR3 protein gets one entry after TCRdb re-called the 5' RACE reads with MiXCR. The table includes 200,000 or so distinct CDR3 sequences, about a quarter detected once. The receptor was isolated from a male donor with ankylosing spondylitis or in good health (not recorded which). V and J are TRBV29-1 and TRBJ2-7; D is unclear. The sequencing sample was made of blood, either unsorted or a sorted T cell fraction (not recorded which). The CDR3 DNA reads TGCAGCGATTTGAAAGAGCAGTACTTC. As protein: CSDLKEQYF.